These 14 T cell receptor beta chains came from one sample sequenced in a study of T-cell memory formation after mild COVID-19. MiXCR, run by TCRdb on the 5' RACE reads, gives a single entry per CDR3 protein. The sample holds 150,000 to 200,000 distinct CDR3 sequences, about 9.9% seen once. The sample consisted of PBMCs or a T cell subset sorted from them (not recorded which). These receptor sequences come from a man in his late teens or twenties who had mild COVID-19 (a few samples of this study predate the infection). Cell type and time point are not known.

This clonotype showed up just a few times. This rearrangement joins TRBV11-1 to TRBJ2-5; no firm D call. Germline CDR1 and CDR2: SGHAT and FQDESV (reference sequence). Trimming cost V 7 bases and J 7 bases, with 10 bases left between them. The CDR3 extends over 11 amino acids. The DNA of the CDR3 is TGTGCCAGCACCTCGTCGGCGACCCAGTACTTC. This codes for CASTSSATQYF.

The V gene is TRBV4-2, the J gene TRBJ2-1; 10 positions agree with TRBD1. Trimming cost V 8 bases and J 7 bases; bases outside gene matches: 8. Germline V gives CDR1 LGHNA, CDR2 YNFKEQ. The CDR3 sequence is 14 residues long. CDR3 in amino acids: CASERQGASNEQFF. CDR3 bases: TGTGCCAGCGAGAGACAGGGGGCGTCAAATGAGCAGTTCTTC.

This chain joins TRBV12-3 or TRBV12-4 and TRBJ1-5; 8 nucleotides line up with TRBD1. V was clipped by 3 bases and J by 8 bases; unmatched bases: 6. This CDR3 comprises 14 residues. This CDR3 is CASSLDRALKPQHF. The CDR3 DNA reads TGTGCCAGCAGTTTGGACAGGGCGCTTAAGCCCCAGCATTTT.

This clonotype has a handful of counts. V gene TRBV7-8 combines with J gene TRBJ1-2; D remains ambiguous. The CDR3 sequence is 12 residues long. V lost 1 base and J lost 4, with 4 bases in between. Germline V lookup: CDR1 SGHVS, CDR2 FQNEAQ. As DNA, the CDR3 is TGTGCCAGCAGCTTAGTGGGCTATGGCTACACCTTC. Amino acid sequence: CASSLVGYGYTF.

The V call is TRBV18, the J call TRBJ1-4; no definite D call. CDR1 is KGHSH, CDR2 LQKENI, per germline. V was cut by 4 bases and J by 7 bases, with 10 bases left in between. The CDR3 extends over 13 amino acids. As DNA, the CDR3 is TGTGCCAGCTCACTTACGGGGATTGAAAAACTGTTTTTT. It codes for CASSLTGIEKLFF.

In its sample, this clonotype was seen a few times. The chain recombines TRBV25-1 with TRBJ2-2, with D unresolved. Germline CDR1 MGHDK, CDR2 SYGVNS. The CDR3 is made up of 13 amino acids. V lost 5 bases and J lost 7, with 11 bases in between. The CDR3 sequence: CASSTQEVGELFF. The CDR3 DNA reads TGTGCCAGCAGTACCCAAGAGGTCGGGGAGCTGTTTTTT. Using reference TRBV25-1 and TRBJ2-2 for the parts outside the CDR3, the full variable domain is EADIYQTPRYLVIGTGKKITLECSQTMGHDKMYWYQQDPGMELHLIHYSYGVNSTEKGDLSSESTVSRIRTEHFPLTLESARPSHTSQYLCASSTQEVGELFFGEGSRLTVL.

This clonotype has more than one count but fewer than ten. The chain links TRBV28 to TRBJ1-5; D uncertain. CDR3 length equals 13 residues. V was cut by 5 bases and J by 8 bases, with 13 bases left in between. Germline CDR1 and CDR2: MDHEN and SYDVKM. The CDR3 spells CASSRTPGEPQHF. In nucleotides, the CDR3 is TGTGCCAGCAGTCGGACCCCCGGTGAGCCCCAGCATTTT. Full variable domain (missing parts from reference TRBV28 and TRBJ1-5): DVKVTQSSRYLVKRTGEKVFLECVQDMDHENMFWYRQDPGLGLRLIYFSYDVKMKEKGDIPEGYSVSREKKERFSLILESASTNQTSMYLCASSRTPGEPQHFGDGTRLSIL.

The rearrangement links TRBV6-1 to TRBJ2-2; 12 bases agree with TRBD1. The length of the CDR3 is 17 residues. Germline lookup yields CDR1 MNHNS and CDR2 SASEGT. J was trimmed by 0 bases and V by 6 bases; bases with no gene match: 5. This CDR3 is CASRRDRGLSNTGELFF. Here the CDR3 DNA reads TGTGCCAGCAGGAGGGACAGGGGGCTATCGAACACCGGGGAGCTGTTTTTT.

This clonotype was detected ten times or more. CDR3 nucleotide sequence: TGCGCCAGTACAAGAAGCAGGGGACACGAGCAGTACTTC. Protein sequence: CASTRSRGHEQYF. The J gene is TRBJ2-7, the V gene TRBV5-1; maybe TRBD1 (6 bases). Germline CDR1 is SGHRS and CDR2 is YFSETQ. Trimming cost V 8 bases and J 5 bases, with 17 bases left between them. The CDR3 is made up of 13 amino acids. The full variable domain, rest sourced from reference TRBV5-1 and TRBJ2-7, is KAGVTQTPRYLIKTRGQQVTLSCSPISGHRSVSWYQQTPGQGLQFLFEYFSETQRNKGNFPGRFSGRQFSNSRSEMNVSTLELGDSALYLCASTRSRGHEQYFGPGTRLTVT.

CDR3 nucleotide sequence: TGTGCCAGCAGTGTTGGGTCTGGAAACACCATATATTTT. This encodes CASSVGSGNTIYF. This chain connects TRBV6-1 to TRBJ1-3; D unresolved. The CDR3 spans 13 residues. Between the trimmed V and J ends, which lost 4 bases and 1 base, there was a span of 5 bases. Germline lookup yields CDR1 MNHNS and CDR2 SASEGT.

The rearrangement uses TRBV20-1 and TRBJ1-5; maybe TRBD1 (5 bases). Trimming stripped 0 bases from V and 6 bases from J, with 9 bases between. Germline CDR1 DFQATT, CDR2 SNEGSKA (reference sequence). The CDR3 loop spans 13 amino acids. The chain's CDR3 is CSARDPGSQPQHF. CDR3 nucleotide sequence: TGCAGTGCTAGAGATCCAGGGTCTCAGCCCCAGCATTTT.

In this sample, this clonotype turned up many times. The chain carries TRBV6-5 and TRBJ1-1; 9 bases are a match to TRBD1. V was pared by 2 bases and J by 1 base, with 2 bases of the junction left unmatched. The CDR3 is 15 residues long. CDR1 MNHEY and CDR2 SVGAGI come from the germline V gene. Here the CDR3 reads CASSYDRGSNTEAFF. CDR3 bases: TGTGCCAGCAGTTACGACAGGGGGTCGAACACTGAAGCTTTCTTT.

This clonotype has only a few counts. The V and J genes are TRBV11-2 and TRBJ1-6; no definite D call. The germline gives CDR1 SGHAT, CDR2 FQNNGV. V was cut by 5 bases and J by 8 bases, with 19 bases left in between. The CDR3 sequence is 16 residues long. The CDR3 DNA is TGTGCCAGCAGCCGAACGGACTTGGTCCGGGATTCACCCCTCCACTTT. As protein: CASSRTDLVRDSPLHF.

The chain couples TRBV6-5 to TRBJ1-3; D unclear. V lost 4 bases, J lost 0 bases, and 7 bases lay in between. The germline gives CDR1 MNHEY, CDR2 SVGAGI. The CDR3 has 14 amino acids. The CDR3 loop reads CASSFLHSGNTIYF. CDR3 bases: TGTGCCAGCAGTTTTCTCCACTCTGGAAACACCATATATTTT.